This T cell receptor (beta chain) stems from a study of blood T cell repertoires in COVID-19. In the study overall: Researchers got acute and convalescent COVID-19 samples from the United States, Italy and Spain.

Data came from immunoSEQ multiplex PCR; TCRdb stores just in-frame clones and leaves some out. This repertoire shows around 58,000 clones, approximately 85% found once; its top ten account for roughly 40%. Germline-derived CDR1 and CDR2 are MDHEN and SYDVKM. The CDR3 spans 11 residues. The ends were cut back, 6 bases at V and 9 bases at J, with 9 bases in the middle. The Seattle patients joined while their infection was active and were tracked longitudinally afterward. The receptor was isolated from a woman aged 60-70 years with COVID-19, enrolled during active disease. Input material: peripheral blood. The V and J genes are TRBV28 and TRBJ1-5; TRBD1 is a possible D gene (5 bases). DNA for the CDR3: TGTGCCAGCAGCTTCCAGGGGCCCCAGCATTTT. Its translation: CASSFQGPQHF.